Following are 14 T cell receptor beta chains from one sample sequenced in a study of shared clonotypes between healthy human individuals. CD8 cells regarded as naive lacked CD45RO, were positively chosen for CCR7, and omitted terminally differentiated effector memory CD45RA+ cells. Produced via immunoSEQ multiplex PCR; TCRdb's table is partial and in-frame only. The sample includes about 590,000 clones, about 95% of them seen just once. The sequencing sample was made of naive CD8+ T cells sorted from blood. These TCRs come from a woman aged 25 to 39 in good health.

This chain uses TRBV11-2 with TRBJ1-5; D gene unclear. Germline V lookup: CDR1 SGHAT, CDR2 FQNNGV. The CDR3 is made up of 14 amino acids. The V and J ends lost 5 bases and 4 bases respectively, with 12 bases between them. The chain's CDR3 is CASSLHGLNQPQHF. For the CDR3, the DNA is TGTGCCAGCAGCCTCCACGGCCTAAATCAGCCCCAGCATTTT.

J is TRBJ1-1 and V is TRBV6-5; perhaps TRBD1 as D (5 bases). Germline CDR1 and CDR2: MNHEY and SVGAGI. The CDR3 runs to 15 residues. Between the trimmed V and J ends, which lost 2 bases and 2 bases, there was a span of 12 bases. CDR3 region: CASSYITGYNTEAFF. In nucleotides, the CDR3 is TGTGCCAGCAGTTACATAACAGGATACAACACTGAAGCTTTCTTT.

The genes are TRBV5-6 and TRBJ2-5; no firm D call. The CDR3 totals 12 residues. Deletions cut 3 bases from V and 0 bases from J, with 3 bases between. Germline loops: CDR1 SGHDT, CDR2 YYEEEE. For the CDR3, the DNA is TGTGCCAGCAGCTACAACCAAGAGACCCAGTACTTC. It encodes CASSYNQETQYF.

The chain employs TRBV14 and TRBJ2-1, with a tentative D call TRBD1 (8 bases). The CDR3 length is 16 residues. CDR1 and CDR2 from the germline V gene are SGHDN and FVKESK. V lost 4 bases and J 3 bases, leaving 16 bases between the germline ends. In nucleotides, the CDR3 is TGTGCCAGCAGCCTACAGGGGGGGACAGACTACAATGAGCAGTTCTTC. This codes for CASSLQGGTDYNEQFF.

The rearrangement uses TRBV4-2 and TRBJ2-7; D may be TRBD2 (6 bases). With 2 bases removed from V and 0 bases from J, the gap between germline ends came to 11 bases. The CDR3 has 15 residues. Germline V gives CDR1 LGHNA, CDR2 YNFKEQ. CDR3 sequence: CASSQYRDFSYEQYF. The CDR3 DNA follows: TGTGCCAGCAGCCAATACCGGGACTTCTCCTACGAGCAGTACTTC.

The genes are TRBV2 and TRBJ2-1; D might be TRBD1 (6 bases). CDR3 length: 18 residues. Trimming stripped 2 bases from V and 4 bases from J, with 21 bases between. CDR1 SNHLY and CDR2 FYNNEI come from the germline V gene. CDR3 residues: CASSEPRARARGYNEQFF. As DNA, the CDR3 is TGTGCCAGCAGTGAACCAAGAGCCAGGGCTAGGGGGTACAATGAGCAGTTCTTC. The whole variable domain, filled in from reference TRBV2 and TRBJ2-1, reads EPEVTQTPSHQVTQMGQEVILRCVPISNHLYFYWYRQILGQKVEFLVSFYNNEISEKSEIFDDQFSVERPDGSNFTLKIRSTKLEDSAMYFCASSEPRARARGYNEQFFGPGTRLTVL.

The V call is TRBV6-4, the J call TRBJ1-1; D is uncertain. V was trimmed by 4 bases and J by 0 bases, leaving 6 bases between them. Germline-derived CDR1 and CDR2 are MRHNA and SNTAGT. CDR3 size: 13 residues. For the CDR3, the DNA is TGTGCCAGCAGTGGCAACTTGAACACTGAAGCTTTCTTT. Its translation: CASSGNLNTEAFF.

The V and J genes are TRBV7-9 and TRBJ2-7; D remains unclear. The CDR3 is made up of 15 amino acids. The germline V and J ends were trimmed by 5 bases and 2 bases, with 16 bases remaining between them. CDR1 is SEHNR and CDR2 is FQNEAQ in the germline V gene (reference sequence). The CDR3 loop reads CASSRLGSAPYEQYF. CDR3 sequence (DNA): TGTGCCAGCAGCCGACTGGGGTCCGCTCCCTACGAGCAGTACTTC.

The V call is TRBV2, the J call TRBJ2-5; tentatively, D is TRBD1 (5 bases). The length of the CDR3 is 16 residues. Trimming took off 0 bases at V and 1 base at J, with 12 bases between the two ends. Germline assignment: CDR1 SNHLY and CDR2 FYNNEI. The CDR3 loop reads CASSEALYRGQETQYF. The CDR3 DNA is TGTGCCAGCAGTGAAGCGCTTTATAGGGGCCAAGAGACCCAGTACTTC.

This rearrangement joins TRBV19 to TRBJ2-7; TRBD2 matches at 12 bases. Germline trimming cut 6 bases from V and 6 bases from J; bases unmatched to any gene: 12. Germline loops: CDR1 LNHDA, CDR2 SQIVND (reference sequence). The CDR3 loop spans 16 amino acids. CDR3 loop: CASRPSSRLAGVEQYF. In DNA form, the CDR3 reads TGTGCCAGTAGACCCTCCTCTCGACTAGCGGGAGTCGAGCAGTACTTC.

The rearrangement uses TRBV7-2 and TRBJ2-2; tentative D call: TRBD2 (6 bases). CDR3 length equals 16 residues. In germline, CDR1 is SGHTA, CDR2 FQGNSA. V lost 5 bases, J lost 5 bases, and 18 bases lay in between. The chain's CDR3 is CASSPRRESRTGELFF. As DNA, the CDR3 is TGTGCCAGCAGCCCACGACGGGAGTCGCGGACCGGGGAGCTGTTTTTT.

The rearrangement uses TRBV14 and TRBJ2-1, with 9 nucleotides matching TRBD2. CDR1 is SGHDN, CDR2 FVKESK, per germline. V dropped 0 bases and J dropped 3; count of bases not matched to a gene: 6. This CDR3 comprises 17 residues. The CDR3 sequence: CASSQDEGGRDYNEQFF. In DNA form, the CDR3 reads TGTGCCAGCAGCCAAGACGAGGGCGGGAGGGACTACAATGAGCAGTTCTTC.

The chain joins TRBV19 to TRBJ2-1, with TRBD2 matching 7 bases. CDR1 LNHDA and CDR2 SQIVND come from the germline V gene (reference sequence). The CDR3 is 13 residues long. The ends lost 5 bases at V and 8 bases at J; junction bases unmatched: 6. The DNA of the CDR3 is TGTGCCAGTAGTCCGGGGGGAGGGCATGAGCAGTTCTTC. Translating gives CASSPGGGHEQFF.

The chain recombines TRBV5-4 with TRBJ2-2; TRBD1 aligns across 7 bases. This CDR3 has 16 amino acids. The germline gives CDR1 SGHNT, CDR2 YYREEE (reference sequence). With 0 bases clipped from V and 1 base from J, the junction kept 3 bases outside the gene matches. CDR3 nucleotides: TGTGCCAGCAGCTTGGGGGACAGCCTGAACACCGGGGAGCTGTTTTTT. Translation gives CASSLGDSLNTGELFF.